Listed below are T cell receptor beta chains from one sample, sequenced in a study of multiple sclerosis patients with progressive multifocal leukoencephalopathy. Using immunoSEQ multiplex PCR, the repertoire was profiled, and TCRdb retains in-frame clones only, with some absent. The table has tens of thousands of clones, approximately 92% seen once; the top ten hold roughly 2%. Sequenced: PBMCs. Source of these receptors: a man aged 25 to 45 with multiple sclerosis. The CDR3 runs from the conserved cysteine through the conserved F or W. D genes are given only for firm matches.

v_gene	d_gene	CDR3aa
TRBV6-4	-	CASSPDSNQPQHF
TRBV5-5	-	CASSLREATNEKLFF
TRBV5-6	TRBD2	CASSTLAGSYNEQFF
TRBV6-5	-	CASSADGGGQPQHF
TRBV18	TRBD1	CASSPITPGTGLRDEQFF
TRBV15	-	CATSIRGGGETQYF
TRBV4-1	TRBD2	CASSQKTSGSYEQYF
TRBV7-8	TRBD2	CASSLALAGPGELFF
TRBV29-1	TRBD2	CSVQLAGRDEQFF
TRBV6-1	-	CATVLARYYYEQYF
TRBV7-9	-	CASSFGGHNEQFF
TRBV4-3	-	CASSQEGGGVLNYGYTF
TRBV6-5	-	CASSALWGQETQYF
TRBV5-1	-	CASSLGLPGANVLTF
TRBV19	TRBD1	CASSTGARYGYTF
TRBV18	TRBD2	CASSDSGSYNEQFF
TRBV19	-	CASSMSGRANTGELFF
TRBV13	TRBD1	CASSPFTGAGNTIYF
TRBV4-3	TRBD2	CASSQDEAGVVDTQYF
TRBV4-3	TRBD1	CASSLDRDVYNSPLHF
TRBV19	-	CASRNWGAGGGYTF
TRBV7-8	-	CASTRRGAPVSNTGELFF
TRBV10-3	-	CAISDVARQLGTEAFF
TRBV5-1	-	CASSPDSQETQYF
TRBV27	TRBD1	CASSAWDRNYEQYF
TRBV15	TRBD2	CATSIRREGTDTQYF
TRBV4-3	-	CASSLRQGIGELFF
TRBV5-1	TRBD2	CASSNGLAGALYEQYF
TRBV6-5	-	CASSSVRGGGTGELFF
TRBV5-4	-	CASSLQVGGYTF
TRBV10-3	TRBD1	CAIRQGDSNQPQHF
TRBV5-1	-	CASSSEVANYGYTF
TRBV25-1	-	CASSEGGRIEKLFF
TRBV9	-	CASSVGDSYYEQYF
TRBV30	-	CAWSVTRVVTDTQYF
TRBV19	-	CASSEGLVHALAKNIQYF
TRBV7-9	TRBD1	CASRPGTGGNEQYF
TRBV10-3	-	CAISQRVVEQYF
TRBV6-1	TRBD1	CASSELDRGNSPLHF
TRBV29-1	-	CSYVQVMNTEAFF
TRBV7-9	TRBD1	CASSLSAGQGPYEQYF
TRBV5-4	-	CASSLPRQETQYF
TRBV14	-	CASREGYREQFF
TRBV2	-	CASSRHPSGANVLTF
TRBV5-6	-	CASSFGGGTEAFF
TRBV4-1	-	CASSAGPYNEQFF
TRBV4-1	-	CASSQWSNTGELFF
TRBV7-2	-	CASSDPGYGYTF
TRBV4-3	-	CASSLKRGRGNEKLFF
TRBV6-4	-	CASSLTSQETQYF
TRBV19	-	CASSIALAQPQHF
TRBV15	TRBD2	CATATSGTNTGELFF